This TCR beta chain was identified in a study of T cells after yellow fever vaccination. This clonotype has a handful of counts. Its cognate antigen is unknown. The CDR3 length is 12 residues. The germline V gene has CDR1 DFQATT and CDR2 SNEGSKA (reference sequence). The trim removed 5 bases at V and 2 bases at J, leaving 2 bases unmatched. Study-level results: Most clones from primary vaccination resurfaced after the booster (about 95% CD4, over 85% CD8).

TCRdb processed the 5' RACE reads anew with MiXCR; each CDR3 protein has one entry. The table has a few hundred thousand distinct CDR3 sequences, about 5.2% seen once; the top ten hold roughly 3.3%. The sample in question was CD4+ T cells sorted from PBMCs, obtained on the day of the yellow fever booster vaccination. The chain couples TRBV20-1 to TRBJ1-2; TRBD1 agrees at 7 bases. The receptor comes from a young man who received the YFV17D yellow fever vaccine. The chain's CDR3 is CSAVQGNYGYTF. The DNA of the CDR3 is TGCAGTGCTGTACAGGGGAACTATGGCTACACCTTC.